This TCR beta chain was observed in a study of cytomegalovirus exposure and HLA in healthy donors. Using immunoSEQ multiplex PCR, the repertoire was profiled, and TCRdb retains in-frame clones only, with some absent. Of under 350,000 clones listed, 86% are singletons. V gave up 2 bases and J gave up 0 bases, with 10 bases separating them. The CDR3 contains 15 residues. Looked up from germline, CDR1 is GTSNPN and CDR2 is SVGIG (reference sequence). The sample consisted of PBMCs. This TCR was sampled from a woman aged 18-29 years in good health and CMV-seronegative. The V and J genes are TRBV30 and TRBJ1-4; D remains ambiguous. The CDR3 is CAWSRWSATNEKLFF. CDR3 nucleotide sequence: TGTGCCTGGAGTAGGTGGAGCGCAACTAATGAAAAACTGTTTTTT. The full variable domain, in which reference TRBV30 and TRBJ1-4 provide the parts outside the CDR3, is SQTIHQWPATLVQPVGSPLSLECTVEGTSNPNLYWYRQAAGRGLQLLFYSVGIGQISSEVPQNLSASRPQDRQFILSSKKLLLSDSGFYLCAWSRWSATNEKLFFGSGTQLSVL.